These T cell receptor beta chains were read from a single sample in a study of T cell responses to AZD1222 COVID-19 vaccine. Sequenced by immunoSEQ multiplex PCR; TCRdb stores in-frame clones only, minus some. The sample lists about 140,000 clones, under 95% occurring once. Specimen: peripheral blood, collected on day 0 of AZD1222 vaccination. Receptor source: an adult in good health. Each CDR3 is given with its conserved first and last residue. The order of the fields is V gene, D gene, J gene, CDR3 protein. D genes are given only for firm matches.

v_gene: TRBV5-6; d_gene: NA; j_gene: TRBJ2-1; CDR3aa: CASSSEGYGRAYNEQFF
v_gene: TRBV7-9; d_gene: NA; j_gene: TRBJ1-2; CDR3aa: CASSSTVYYGYTF
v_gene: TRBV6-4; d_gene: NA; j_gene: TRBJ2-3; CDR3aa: CASSDRSENTQYF
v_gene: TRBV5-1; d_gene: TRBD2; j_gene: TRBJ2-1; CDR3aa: CASSVQAGPPKDEQFF
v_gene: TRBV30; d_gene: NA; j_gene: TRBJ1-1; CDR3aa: CAWSAEGTEAFF
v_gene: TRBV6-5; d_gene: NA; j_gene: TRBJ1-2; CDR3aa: CASSAQGLDYGYTF
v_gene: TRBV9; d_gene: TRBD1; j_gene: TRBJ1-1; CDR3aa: CASSVVGGQGDTEAFF
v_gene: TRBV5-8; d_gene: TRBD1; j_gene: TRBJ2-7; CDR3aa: CASSRSGQGRYEQYF
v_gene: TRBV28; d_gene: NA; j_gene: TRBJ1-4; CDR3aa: CASANTAATNEKLFF
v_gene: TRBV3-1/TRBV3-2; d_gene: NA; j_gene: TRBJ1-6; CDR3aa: CASSQDSPGRLNSPLHF
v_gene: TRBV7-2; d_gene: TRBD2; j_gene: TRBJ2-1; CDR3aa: CASSGVAGGAYNEQFF
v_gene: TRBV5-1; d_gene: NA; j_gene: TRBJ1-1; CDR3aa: CASSPGDGFLNTEAFF
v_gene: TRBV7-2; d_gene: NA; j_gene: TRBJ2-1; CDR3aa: CASSEYSVQVLVF
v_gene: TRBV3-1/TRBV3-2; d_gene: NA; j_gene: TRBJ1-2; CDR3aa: CASSQGPLNYGYTF
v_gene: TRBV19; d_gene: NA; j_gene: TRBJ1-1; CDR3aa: CASSITGATEAFF
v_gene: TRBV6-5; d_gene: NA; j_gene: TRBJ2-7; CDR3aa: CASSYSGESYEQYF
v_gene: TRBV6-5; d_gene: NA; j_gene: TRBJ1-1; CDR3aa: CASSYSRTLNTEAFF
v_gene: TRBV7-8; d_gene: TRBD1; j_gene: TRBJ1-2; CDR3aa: CASSWTTGGVGRDGYTF
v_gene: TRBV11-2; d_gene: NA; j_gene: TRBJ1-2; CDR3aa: CASSLEVGRVGGYTF
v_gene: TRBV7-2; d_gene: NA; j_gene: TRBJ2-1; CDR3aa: CASSLANSLNEQFF
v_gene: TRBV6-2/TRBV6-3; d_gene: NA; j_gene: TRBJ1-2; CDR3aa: CASSYSRRNGYTF
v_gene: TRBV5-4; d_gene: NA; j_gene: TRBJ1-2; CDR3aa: CASSKTVTNYGYTF
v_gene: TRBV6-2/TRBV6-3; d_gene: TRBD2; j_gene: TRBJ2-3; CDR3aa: CASSRLAGVKDTQYF
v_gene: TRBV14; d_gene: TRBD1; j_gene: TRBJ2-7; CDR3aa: CASSRAGGNYEQYF
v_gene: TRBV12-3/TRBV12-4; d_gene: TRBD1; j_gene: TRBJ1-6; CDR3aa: CASSDRDSPLHF
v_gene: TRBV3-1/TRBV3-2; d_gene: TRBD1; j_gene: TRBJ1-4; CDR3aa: CASSQDGDRGATNEKLFF
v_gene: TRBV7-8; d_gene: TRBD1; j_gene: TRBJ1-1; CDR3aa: CASSPRTGGYTEAFF
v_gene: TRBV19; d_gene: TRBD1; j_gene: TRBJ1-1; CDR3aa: CASTDTWGQGLNTEAFF
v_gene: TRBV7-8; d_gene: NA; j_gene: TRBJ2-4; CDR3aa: CASSYATGLAGAVQYF
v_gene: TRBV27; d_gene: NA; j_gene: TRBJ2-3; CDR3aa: CASHTTGLSSTDTQYF
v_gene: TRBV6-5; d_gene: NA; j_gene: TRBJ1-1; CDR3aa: CASSKGFGLSTEAFF
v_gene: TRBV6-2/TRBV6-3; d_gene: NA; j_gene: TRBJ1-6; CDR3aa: CASSYGTPSQRSPLHF
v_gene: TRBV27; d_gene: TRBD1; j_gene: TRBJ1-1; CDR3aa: CASSAQGGVQAFF
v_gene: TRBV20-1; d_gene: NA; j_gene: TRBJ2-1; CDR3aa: CSASNSSFYNEQFF
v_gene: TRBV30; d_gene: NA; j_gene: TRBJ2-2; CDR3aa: CAGDWTGELFF
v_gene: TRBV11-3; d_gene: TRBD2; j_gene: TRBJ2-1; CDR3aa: CASSPEGTSGNNEQFF
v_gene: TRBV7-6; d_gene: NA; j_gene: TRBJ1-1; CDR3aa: CASSAGGNTEAFF
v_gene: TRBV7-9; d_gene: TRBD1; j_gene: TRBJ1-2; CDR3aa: CASSSGQGVVFYGYTF
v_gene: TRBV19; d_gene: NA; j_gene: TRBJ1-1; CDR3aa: CASRGGGAGEAFF
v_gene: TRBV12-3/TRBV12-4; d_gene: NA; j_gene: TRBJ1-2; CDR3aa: CASSTSRKDF
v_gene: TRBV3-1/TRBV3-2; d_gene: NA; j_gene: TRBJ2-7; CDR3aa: CASSRGTYEQYF
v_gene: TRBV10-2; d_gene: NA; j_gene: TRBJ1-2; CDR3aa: CASSESKRQVYGYTF
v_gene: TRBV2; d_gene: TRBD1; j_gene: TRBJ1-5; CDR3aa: CASSIDRGGSNQPQHF
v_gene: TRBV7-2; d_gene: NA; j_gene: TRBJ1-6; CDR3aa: CASSSNSPLHF
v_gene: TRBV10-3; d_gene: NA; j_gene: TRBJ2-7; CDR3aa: CAISESPESPYEQYF
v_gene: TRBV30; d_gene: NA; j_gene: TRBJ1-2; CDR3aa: CAWSVSGTYGYTF
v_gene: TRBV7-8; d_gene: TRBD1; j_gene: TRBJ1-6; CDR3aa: CASSTGQDHSPLHF
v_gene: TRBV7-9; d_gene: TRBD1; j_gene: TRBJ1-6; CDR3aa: CASSLAETGRSPLHF
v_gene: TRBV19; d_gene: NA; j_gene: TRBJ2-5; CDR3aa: CASSQNEAETQYF
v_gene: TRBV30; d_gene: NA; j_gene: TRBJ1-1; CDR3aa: CAWTLLTEAFF
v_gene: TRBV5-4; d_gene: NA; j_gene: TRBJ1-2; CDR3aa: CASSFSGTNYGYTF
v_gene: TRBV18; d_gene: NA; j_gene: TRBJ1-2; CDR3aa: CASSQSIQVEGYTF
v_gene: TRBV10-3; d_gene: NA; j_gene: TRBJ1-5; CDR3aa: CAISESSGNQPQHF
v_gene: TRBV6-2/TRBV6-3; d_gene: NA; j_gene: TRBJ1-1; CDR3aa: CASSRGTGNTEAFF